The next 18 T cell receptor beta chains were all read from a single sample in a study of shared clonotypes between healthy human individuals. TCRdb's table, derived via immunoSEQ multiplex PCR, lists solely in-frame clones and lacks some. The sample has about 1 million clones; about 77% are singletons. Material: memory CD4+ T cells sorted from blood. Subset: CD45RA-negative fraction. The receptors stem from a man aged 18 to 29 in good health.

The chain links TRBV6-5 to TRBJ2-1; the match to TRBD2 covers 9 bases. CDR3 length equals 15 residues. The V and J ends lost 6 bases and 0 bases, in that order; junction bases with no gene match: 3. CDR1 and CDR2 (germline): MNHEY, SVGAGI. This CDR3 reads CASSPTSGSYNEQFF. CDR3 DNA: TGTGCCAGCAGCCCGACTAGCGGCTCCTACAATGAGCAGTTCTTC.

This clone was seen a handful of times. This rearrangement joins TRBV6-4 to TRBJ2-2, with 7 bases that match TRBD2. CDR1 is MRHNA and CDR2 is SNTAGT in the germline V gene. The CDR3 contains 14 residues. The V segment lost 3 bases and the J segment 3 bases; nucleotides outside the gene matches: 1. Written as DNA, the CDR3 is TGTGCCAGCAGTGATGGGAGGGACACCGGGGAGCTGTTTTTT. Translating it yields CASSDGRDTGELFF.

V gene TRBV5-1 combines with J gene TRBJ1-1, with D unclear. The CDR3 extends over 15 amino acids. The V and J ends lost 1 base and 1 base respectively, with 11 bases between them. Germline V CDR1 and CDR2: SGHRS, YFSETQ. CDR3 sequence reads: CASSLRFAQNTEAFF. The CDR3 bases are TGCGCCAGCAGCTTGCGGTTCGCGCAGAACACTGAAGCTTTCTTT.

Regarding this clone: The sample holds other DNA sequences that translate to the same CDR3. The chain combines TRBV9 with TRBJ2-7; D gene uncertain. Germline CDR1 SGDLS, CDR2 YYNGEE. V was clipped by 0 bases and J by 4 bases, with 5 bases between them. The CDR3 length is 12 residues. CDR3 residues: CASSVVRYEQYF. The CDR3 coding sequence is TGTGCCAGCAGCGTAGTCCGGTACGAGCAGTACTTC.

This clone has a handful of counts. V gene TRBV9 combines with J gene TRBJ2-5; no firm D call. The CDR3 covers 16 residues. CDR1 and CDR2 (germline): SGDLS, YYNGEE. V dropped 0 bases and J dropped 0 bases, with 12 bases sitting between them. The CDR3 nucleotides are TGTGCCAGCAGCGTAGGCGGTCGGTCTAACCAAGAGACCCAGTACTTC. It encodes CASSVGGRSNQETQYF.

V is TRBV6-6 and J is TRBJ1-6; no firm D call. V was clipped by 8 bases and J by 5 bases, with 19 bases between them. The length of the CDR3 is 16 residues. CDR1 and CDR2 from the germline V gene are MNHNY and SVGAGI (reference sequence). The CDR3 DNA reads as TGTGCCAGCTTCGTTGGTCGGAACAGTGATAATTCACCCCTCCACTTT. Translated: CASFVGRNSDNSPLHF.

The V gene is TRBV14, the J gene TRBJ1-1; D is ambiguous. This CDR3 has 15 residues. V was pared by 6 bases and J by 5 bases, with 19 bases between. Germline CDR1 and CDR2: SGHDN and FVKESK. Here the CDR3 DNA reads TGTGCCAGCAGTCAACTAAGTTTCGGGGAGACTGAAGCTTTCTTT. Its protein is CASSQLSFGETEAFF.

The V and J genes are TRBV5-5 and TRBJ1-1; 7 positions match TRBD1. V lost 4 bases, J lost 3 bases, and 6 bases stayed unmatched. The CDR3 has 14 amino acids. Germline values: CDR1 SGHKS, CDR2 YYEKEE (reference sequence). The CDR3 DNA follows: TGTGCCAGCAGCCATGGGACAGCTTACACTGAAGCTTTCTTT. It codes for CASSHGTAYTEAFF. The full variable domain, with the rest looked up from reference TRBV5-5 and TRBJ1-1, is DAGVTQSPTHLIKTRGQQVTLRCSPISGHKSVSWYQQVLGQGPQFIFQYYEKEERGRGNFPDRFSARQFPNYSSELNVNALLLGDSALYLCASSHGTAYTEAFFGQGTRLTVV.

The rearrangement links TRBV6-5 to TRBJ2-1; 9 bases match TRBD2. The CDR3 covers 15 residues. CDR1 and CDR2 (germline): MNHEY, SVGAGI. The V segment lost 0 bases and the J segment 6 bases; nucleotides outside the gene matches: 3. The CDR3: CASSYSGGRANEQFF. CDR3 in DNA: TGTGCCAGCAGTTACTCGGGCGGGAGGGCCAATGAGCAGTTCTTC.

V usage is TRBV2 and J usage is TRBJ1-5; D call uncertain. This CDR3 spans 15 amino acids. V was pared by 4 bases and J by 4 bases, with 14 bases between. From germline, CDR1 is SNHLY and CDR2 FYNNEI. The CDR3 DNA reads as TGTGCCAGCAGTGTTTTCGCAGATACTAATCAGCCCCAGCATTTT. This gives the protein CASSVFADTNQPQHF.

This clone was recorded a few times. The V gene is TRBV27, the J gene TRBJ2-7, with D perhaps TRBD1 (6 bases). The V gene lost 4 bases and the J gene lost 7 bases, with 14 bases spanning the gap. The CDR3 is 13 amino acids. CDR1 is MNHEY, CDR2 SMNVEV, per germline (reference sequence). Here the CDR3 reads CASSSQGPGEQYF. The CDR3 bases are TGTGCCAGCAGTTCTCAGGGGCCGGGGGAGCAGTACTTC.

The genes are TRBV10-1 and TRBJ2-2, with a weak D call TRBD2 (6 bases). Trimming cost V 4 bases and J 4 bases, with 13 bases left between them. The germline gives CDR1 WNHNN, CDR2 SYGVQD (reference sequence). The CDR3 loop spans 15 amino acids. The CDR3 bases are TGCGCCAGCAGTGGGAGTGGAGGGGCCACCGGGGAGCTGTTTTTT. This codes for CASSGSGGATGELFF.

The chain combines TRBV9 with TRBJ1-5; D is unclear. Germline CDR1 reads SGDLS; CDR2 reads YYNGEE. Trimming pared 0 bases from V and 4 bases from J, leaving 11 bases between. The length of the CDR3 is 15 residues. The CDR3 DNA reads TGTGCCAGCAGCGTAGACCCTCGAATTAATCAGCCCCAGCATTTT. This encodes CASSVDPRINQPQHF.

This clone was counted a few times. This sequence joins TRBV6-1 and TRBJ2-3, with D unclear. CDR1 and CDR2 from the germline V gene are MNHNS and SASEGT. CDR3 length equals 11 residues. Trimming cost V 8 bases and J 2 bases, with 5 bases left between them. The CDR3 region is CASGHTDTQYF. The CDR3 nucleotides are TGTGCCAGCGGTCACACAGATACGCAGTATTTT.

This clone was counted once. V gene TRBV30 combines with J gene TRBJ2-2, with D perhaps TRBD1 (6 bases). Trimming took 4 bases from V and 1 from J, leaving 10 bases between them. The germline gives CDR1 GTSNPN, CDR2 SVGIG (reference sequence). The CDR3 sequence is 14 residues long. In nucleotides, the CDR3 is TGTGCCTGGACATCGGGACAGAACACCGGGGAGCTGTTTTTT. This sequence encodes CAWTSGQNTGELFF.

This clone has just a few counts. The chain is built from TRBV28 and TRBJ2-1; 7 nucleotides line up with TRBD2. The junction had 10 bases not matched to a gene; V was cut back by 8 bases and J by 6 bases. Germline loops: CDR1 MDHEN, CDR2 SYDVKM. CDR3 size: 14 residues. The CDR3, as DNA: TGTGCCAGCGGTAGCGGGTGGGGGGGCAATGAGCAGTTCTTC. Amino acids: CASGSGWGGNEQFF.

This CDR3 is CAWSVLEGYTF. CDR3 DNA: TGTGCCTGGAGTGTATTGGAGGGCTACACCTTC. The chain carries TRBV30 and TRBJ1-2; no clear D gene. The germline V gene encodes CDR1 GTSNPN and CDR2 SVGIG (reference sequence). The CDR3 has 11 amino acids. V lost 0 bases and J lost 8, with 7 bases in between.

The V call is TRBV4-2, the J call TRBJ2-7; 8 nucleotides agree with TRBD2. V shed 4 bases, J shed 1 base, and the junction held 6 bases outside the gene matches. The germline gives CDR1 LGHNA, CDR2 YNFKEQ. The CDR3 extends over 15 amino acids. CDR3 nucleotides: TGTGCCAGCAGCCCCAATCCTAGCGGGTCCTACGAGCAGTACTTC. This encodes CASSPNPSGSYEQYF.